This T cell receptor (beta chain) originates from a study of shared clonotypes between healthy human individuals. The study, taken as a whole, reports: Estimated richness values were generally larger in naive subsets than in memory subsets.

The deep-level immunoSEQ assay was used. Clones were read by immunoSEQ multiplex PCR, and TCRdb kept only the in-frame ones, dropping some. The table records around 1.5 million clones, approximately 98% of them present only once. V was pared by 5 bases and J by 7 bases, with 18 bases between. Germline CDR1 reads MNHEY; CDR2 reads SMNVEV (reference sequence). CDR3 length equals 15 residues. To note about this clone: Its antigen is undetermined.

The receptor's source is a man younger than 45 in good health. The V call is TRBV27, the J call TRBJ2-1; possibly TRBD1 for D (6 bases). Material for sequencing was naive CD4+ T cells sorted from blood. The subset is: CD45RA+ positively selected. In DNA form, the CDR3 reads TGTGCCAGCAGTCCAATAGGACAGCCTGGGAATGAGCAGTTCTTC. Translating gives CASSPIGQPGNEQFF.